The 5 T cell receptor beta chains listed next were all sequenced from one sample in a study of regulatory T cells in long-lasting Graves disease. The time point here: persistent/refractory GD, antithyroid drugs over 5 years with positive TRAb. PBMCs provided the RNA from which the TCR library was made. CDR3-region Arm-PCR and iRepertoire HTBI primers produced the TCR beta libraries. TCRdb reanalysed the multiplex PCR reads using MiXCR and keeps one entry per CDR3 protein. The table has 700,000 or so distinct CDR3 sequences, 30% seen once. Specimen: peripheral blood mononuclear cells (PBMCs), collected when the disease was refractory, from a patient treated with antithyroid drugs. The receptors originated from a female donor with Graves disease.

This clonotype has only a few counts. The chain employs TRBV7-6 and TRBJ2-7; D tentatively fits TRBD1 or TRBD2 (5 bases each). The CDR3 loop spans 14 amino acids. CDR1 is SGHVS, CDR2 FNYEAQ, per germline. V was clipped by 5 bases and J by 4 bases, with 15 bases between them. The CDR3 region has the DNA TGTGCCAGCAGCCCCACCGGGGCGTTTTACGAGCAGTACTTC. This translates into CASSPTGAFYEQYF. The full variable domain, rest sourced from reference TRBV7-6 and TRBJ2-7, is GAGVSQSPRYKVTKRGQDVALRCDPISGHVSLYWYRQALGQGPEFLTYFNYEAQQDKSGLPNDRFSAERPEGSISTLTIQRTEQRDSAMYRCASSPTGAFYEQYFGPGTRLTVT.

This chain links TRBV6-5 with TRBJ1-2, with 7 bases lining up with TRBD1. Germline V lookup: CDR1 MNHEY, CDR2 SVGAGI. V shed 4 bases and J 1 base; nucleotides not matched to a gene: 6. The CDR3 runs 15 residues. CDR3 bases: TGTGCCAGCAGTTCGGACAGGCTAGATAACTATGGCTACACCTTC. This gives the protein CASSSDRLDNYGYTF.

V gene TRBV19 combines with J gene TRBJ1-1; 8 bases line up with TRBD1. CDR3 length equals 15 residues. CDR1 is LNHDA, CDR2 SQIVND, per germline (reference sequence). The J segment lost 1 base and the V segment lost 4 bases, leaving 5 bases of the junction unmatched. In DNA, the CDR3 is TGTGCCAGTAGTAGCGACAGGGGTTCGAACACTGAAGCTTTCTTT. Translated: CASSSDRGSNTEAFF.

The genes are TRBV7-3 and TRBJ1-2; 7 bases are a match to TRBD1. Germline V lookup: CDR1 SGHTA, CDR2 FQGTGA. With V trimmed by 0 bases and J by 8 bases, 3 bases remained unmatched. The CDR3 runs 13 residues. The DNA of the CDR3 is TGTGCCAGCAGCTTAACAGGGGGCGGGGGCTACACCTTC. The encoded protein is CASSLTGGGGYTF.

This chain uses TRBV25-1 with TRBJ1-6; a weak D match, TRBD1 (6 bases). The germline V and J ends were trimmed by 6 bases and 1 base, with 7 bases remaining between them. This CDR3 is 14 amino acids long. Germline assignment: CDR1 MGHDK and CDR2 SYGVNS. CDR3 sequence (DNA): TGTGCCAGCAGAGGACAGTCCTATAATTCACCCCTCCACTTT. Protein sequence: CASRGQSYNSPLHF.